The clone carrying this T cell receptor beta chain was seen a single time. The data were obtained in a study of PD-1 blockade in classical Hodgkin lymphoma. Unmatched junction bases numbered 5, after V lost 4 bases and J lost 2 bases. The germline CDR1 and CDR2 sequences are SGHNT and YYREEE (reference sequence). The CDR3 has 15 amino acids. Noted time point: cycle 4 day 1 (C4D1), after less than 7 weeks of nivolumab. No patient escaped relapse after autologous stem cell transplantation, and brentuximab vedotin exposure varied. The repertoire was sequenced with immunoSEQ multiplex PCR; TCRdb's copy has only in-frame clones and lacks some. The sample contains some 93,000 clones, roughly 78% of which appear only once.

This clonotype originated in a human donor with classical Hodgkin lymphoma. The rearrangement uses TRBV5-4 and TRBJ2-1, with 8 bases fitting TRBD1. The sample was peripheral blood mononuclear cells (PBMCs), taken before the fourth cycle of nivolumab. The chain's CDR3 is CASSAPGQAYNEQFF. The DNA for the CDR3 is TGTGCCAGCAGCGCGCCGGGACAGGCCTACAATGAGCAGTTCTTC.